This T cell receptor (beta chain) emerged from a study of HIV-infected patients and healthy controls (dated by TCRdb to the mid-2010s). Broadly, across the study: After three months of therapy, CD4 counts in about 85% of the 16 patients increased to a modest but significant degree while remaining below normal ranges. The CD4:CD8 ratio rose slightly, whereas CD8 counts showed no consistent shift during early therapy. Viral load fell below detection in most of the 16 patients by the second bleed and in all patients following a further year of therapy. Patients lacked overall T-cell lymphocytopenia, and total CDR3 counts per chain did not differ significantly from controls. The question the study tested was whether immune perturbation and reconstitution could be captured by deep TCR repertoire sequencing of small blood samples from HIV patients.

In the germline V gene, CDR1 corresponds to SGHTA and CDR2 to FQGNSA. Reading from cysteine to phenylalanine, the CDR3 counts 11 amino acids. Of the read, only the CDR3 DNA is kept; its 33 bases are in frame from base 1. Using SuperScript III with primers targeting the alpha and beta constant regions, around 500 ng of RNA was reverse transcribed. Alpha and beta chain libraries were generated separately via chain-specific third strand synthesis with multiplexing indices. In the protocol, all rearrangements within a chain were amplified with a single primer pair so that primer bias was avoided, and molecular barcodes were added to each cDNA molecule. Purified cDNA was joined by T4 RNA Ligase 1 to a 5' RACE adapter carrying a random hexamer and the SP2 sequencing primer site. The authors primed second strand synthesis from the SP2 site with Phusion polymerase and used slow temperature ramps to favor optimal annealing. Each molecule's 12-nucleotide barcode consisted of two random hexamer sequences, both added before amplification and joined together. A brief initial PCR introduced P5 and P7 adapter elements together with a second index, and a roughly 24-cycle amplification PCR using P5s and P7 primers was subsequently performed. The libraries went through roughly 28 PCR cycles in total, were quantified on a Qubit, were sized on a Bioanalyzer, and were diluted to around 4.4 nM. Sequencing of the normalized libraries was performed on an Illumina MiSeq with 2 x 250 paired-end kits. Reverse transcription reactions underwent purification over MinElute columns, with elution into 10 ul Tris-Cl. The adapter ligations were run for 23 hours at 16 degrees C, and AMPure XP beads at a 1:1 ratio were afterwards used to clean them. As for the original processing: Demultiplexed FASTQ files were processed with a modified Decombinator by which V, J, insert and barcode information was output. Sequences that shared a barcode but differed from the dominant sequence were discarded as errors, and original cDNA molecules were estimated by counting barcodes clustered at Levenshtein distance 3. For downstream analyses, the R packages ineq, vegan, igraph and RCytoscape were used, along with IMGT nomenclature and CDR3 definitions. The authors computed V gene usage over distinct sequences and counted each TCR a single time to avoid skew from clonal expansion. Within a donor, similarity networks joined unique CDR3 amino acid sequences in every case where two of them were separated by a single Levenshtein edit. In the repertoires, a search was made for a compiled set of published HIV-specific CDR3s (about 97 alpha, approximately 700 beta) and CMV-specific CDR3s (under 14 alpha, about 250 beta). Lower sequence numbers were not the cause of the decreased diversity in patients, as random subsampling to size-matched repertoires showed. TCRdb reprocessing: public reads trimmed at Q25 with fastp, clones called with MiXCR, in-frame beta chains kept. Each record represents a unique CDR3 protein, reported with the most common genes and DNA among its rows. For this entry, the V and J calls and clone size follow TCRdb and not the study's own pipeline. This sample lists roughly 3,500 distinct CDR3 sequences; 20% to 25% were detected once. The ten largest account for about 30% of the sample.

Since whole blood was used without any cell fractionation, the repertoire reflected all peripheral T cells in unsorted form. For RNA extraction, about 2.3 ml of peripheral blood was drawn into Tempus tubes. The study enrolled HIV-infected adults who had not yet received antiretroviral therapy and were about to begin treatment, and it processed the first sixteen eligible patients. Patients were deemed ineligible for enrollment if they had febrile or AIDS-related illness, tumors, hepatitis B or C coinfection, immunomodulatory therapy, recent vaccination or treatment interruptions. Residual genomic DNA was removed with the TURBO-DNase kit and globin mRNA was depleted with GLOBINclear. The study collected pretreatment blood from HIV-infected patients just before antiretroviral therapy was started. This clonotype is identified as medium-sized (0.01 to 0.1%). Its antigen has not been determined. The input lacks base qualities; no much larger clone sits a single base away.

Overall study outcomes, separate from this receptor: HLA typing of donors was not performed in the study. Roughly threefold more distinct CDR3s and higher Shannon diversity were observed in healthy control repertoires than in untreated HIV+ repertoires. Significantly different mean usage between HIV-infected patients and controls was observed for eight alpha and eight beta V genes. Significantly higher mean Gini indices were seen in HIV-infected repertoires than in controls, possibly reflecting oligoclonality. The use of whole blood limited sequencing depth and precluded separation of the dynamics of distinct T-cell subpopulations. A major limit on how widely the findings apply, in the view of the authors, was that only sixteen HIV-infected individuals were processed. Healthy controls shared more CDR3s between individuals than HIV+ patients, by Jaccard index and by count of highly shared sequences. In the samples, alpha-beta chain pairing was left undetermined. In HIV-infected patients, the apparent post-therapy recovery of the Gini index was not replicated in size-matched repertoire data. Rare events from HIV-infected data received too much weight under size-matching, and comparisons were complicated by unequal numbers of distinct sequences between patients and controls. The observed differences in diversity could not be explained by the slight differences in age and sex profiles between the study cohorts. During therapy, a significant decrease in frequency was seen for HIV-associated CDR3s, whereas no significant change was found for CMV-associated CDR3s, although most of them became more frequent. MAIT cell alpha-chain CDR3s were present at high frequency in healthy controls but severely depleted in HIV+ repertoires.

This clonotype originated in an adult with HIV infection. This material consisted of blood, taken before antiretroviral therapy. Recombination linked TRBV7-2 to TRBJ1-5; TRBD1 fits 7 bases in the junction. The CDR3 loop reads CATGVNQPQHF. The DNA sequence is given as TGTGCAACAGGGGTCAATCAGCCCCAGCATTTT.